This is a list of T cell receptor beta chains from one sample in a study of shared clonotypes between healthy human individuals. Here immunoSEQ multiplex PCR was the method, and the copy in TCRdb shows in-frame clones only, minus some. The sample consists of about 1.5 million clones, under 99% of them appearing once. Sequencing used naive CD4+ T cells sorted from blood. Receptors were obtained from a man younger than 45 in good health. Each CDR3 is given with its conserved first and last residue. Each record gives: J gene, V gene, D gene, clone size, CDR3 length, CDR3 protein, CDR3 DNA. D genes are given only for firm matches. The size of a clone is reported for some rows only, either as once, few or many, or as a class for expanded clones.

j_call: TRBJ2-3; v_call: TRBV10-3; d_call: -; clone_size: -; cdr3_length: 14; cdr3_aa: CAISRDIGTDTQYF; cdr3_nt: TGTGCCATCAGTAGGGATATCGGCACAGATACGCAGTATTTT
j_call: TRBJ2-7; v_call: TRBV5-4; d_call: TRBD1; clone_size: -; cdr3_length: 13; cdr3_aa: CASSSGTDYEQYF; cdr3_nt: TGTGCCAGCAGTTCCGGGACAGATTACGAGCAGTACTTC
j_call: TRBJ2-7; v_call: TRBV11-2; d_call: -; clone_size: -; cdr3_length: 13; cdr3_aa: CASSLDRENEQYF; cdr3_nt: TGTGCCAGCAGCTTAGATCGGGAGAACGAGCAGTACTTC
j_call: TRBJ2-7; v_call: TRBV5-1; d_call: -; clone_size: once; cdr3_length: 14; cdr3_aa: CASRRTATVYEQYF; cdr3_nt: TGCGCCAGCAGAAGGACAGCCACCGTCTACGAGCAGTACTTC
j_call: TRBJ2-7; v_call: TRBV5-1; d_call: -; clone_size: -; cdr3_length: 15; cdr3_aa: CASSLSGTALDEQYF; cdr3_nt: TGCGCCAGCAGCTTAAGCGGAACGGCCTTGGACGAGCAGTACTTC
j_call: TRBJ1-4; v_call: TRBV4-3; d_call: -; clone_size: -; cdr3_length: 13; cdr3_aa: CASSQISGEKLFF; cdr3_nt: TGCGCCAGCAGCCAAATCTCCGGTGAAAAACTGTTTTTT
j_call: TRBJ2-1; v_call: TRBV5-4; d_call: -; clone_size: -; cdr3_length: 12; cdr3_aa: CASSGRLNEQFF; cdr3_nt: TGTGCCAGCAGCGGACGGTTGAATGAGCAGTTCTTC
j_call: TRBJ2-7; v_call: TRBV5-1; d_call: -; clone_size: -; cdr3_length: 12; cdr3_aa: CASSFGAGEQYF; cdr3_nt: TGCGCCAGCAGCTTTGGGGCCGGCGAGCAGTACTTC
j_call: TRBJ2-7; v_call: TRBV5-1; d_call: -; clone_size: -; cdr3_length: 13; cdr3_aa: CASSLGQSYEQYF; cdr3_nt: TGCGCCAGCAGCCTTGGACAGTCCTACGAGCAGTACTTC
j_call: TRBJ2-7; v_call: TRBV2; d_call: -; clone_size: -; cdr3_length: 12; cdr3_aa: CACQAGGYEQYF; cdr3_nt: TGTGCCTGCCAGGCCGGGGGCTACGAGCAGTACTTC
j_call: TRBJ2-4; v_call: TRBV27; d_call: -; clone_size: -; cdr3_length: 11; cdr3_aa: CASTSRDIQYF; cdr3_nt: TGTGCCAGCACCTCAAGGGACATTCAGTACTTC
j_call: TRBJ1-5; v_call: TRBV7-9; d_call: TRBD1; clone_size: -; cdr3_length: 13; cdr3_aa: CASSLQGAQPQHF; cdr3_nt: TGTGCCAGCAGCCTCCAGGGGGCCCAACCCCAGCATTTT
j_call: TRBJ1-3; v_call: TRBV13; d_call: TRBD1; clone_size: -; cdr3_length: 15; cdr3_aa: CASSSNRGSGNTIYF; cdr3_nt: TGTGCCAGCAGCTCCAACAGGGGCTCTGGAAACACCATATATTTT
j_call: TRBJ2-7; v_call: TRBV5-1; d_call: TRBD2; clone_size: once; cdr3_length: 17; cdr3_aa: CASSSGLAGGLSYEQYF; cdr3_nt: TGCGCCAGCAGCTCAGGACTAGCGGGAGGGCTCTCCTACGAGCAGTACTTC
j_call: TRBJ2-1; v_call: TRBV7-9; d_call: TRBD2; clone_size: -; cdr3_length: 18; cdr3_aa: CASSLPLEQQREYNEQFF; cdr3_nt: TGTGCCAGCAGCTTACCCCTCGAGCAGCAGCGGGAGTACAATGAGCAGTTCTTC
j_call: TRBJ2-7; v_call: TRBV5-1; d_call: -; clone_size: once; cdr3_length: 13; cdr3_aa: CASSLGAGYEQYF; cdr3_nt: TGCGCCAGCAGCTTGGGTGCGGGTTACGAGCAGTACTTC
j_call: TRBJ2-3; v_call: TRBV9; d_call: -; clone_size: once; cdr3_length: 12; cdr3_aa: CASSVGTERGIF; cdr3_nt: TGTGCCAGCAGCGTAGGGACAGAAAGAGGCATTTTT
j_call: TRBJ2-7; v_call: TRBV14; d_call: -; clone_size: -; cdr3_length: 13; cdr3_aa: CASSSLGPYEQYF; cdr3_nt: TGTGCCAGCAGCTCCCTAGGCCCCTACGAGCAGTACTTC
j_call: TRBJ2-5; v_call: TRBV9; d_call: TRBD2; clone_size: -; cdr3_length: 18; cdr3_aa: CASSVDGRARIRQETQYF; cdr3_nt: TGTGCCAGCAGCGTAGACGGGAGGGCCAGGATAAGACAAGAGACCCAGTACTTC
j_call: TRBJ2-1; v_call: TRBV2; d_call: -; clone_size: -; cdr3_length: 15; cdr3_aa: CASRAEGGPYNEQFF; cdr3_nt: TGTGCCAGCAGAGCGGAGGGGGGCCCCTACAATGAGCAGTTCTTC
j_call: TRBJ2-1; v_call: TRBV28; d_call: TRBD2; clone_size: -; cdr3_length: 12; cdr3_aa: CASRLALNEQFF; cdr3_nt: TGTGCCAGCCGACTAGCGCTAAATGAGCAGTTCTTC
j_call: TRBJ2-7; v_call: TRBV7-9; d_call: TRBD2; clone_size: -; cdr3_length: 17; cdr3_aa: CASSPNPGLAGTYEQYF; cdr3_nt: TGTGCCAGCAGCCCCAATCCCGGGCTAGCGGGTACCTACGAGCAGTACTTC
j_call: TRBJ2-2; v_call: TRBV5-1; d_call: -; clone_size: -; cdr3_length: 17; cdr3_aa: CASKFGSGSSRTGELFF; cdr3_nt: TGCGCCAGCAAGTTCGGTAGCGGATCCTCGAGGACCGGGGAGCTGTTTTTT
j_call: TRBJ1-1; v_call: TRBV14; d_call: TRBD1; clone_size: -; cdr3_length: 15; cdr3_aa: CASSQERDSYTEAFF; cdr3_nt: TGTGCCAGCAGCCAAGAGCGGGACAGCTACACTGAAGCTTTCTTT
j_call: TRBJ1-2; v_call: TRBV7-2; d_call: -; clone_size: -; cdr3_length: 13; cdr3_aa: CASSLGGNYGYTF; cdr3_nt: TGTGCCAGCAGCTTGGGGGGCAACTATGGCTACACCTTC
j_call: TRBJ2-7; v_call: TRBV19; d_call: -; clone_size: -; cdr3_length: 18; cdr3_aa: CASFPFMGREVCFYEQYF; cdr3_nt: TGTGCCAGTTTCCCATTTATGGGCAGGGAGGTCTGTTTTTACGAGCAGTACTTC
j_call: TRBJ2-7; v_call: TRBV28; d_call: -; clone_size: -; cdr3_length: 10; cdr3_aa: CASSLREQYF; cdr3_nt: TGTGCCAGCAGTTTGAGAGAGCAGTACTTC
j_call: TRBJ2-1; v_call: TRBV2; d_call: -; clone_size: -; cdr3_length: 16; cdr3_aa: CASSPNGLVGIDEQFF; cdr3_nt: TGTGCCAGCAGTCCGAACGGGTTAGTTGGGATAGATGAGCAGTTCTTC
j_call: TRBJ1-3; v_call: TRBV19; d_call: -; clone_size: -; cdr3_length: 14; cdr3_aa: CASTHRTEGNTIYF; cdr3_nt: TGTGCCAGTACCCACCGGACAGAAGGAAACACCATATATTTT
j_call: TRBJ2-2; v_call: TRBV9; d_call: TRBD2; clone_size: -; cdr3_length: 18; cdr3_aa: CASSPEITGLAGAGELFF; cdr3_nt: TGTGCCAGCAGCCCCGAAATAACAGGGCTAGCGGGAGCGGGGGAGCTGTTTTTT
j_call: TRBJ1-3; v_call: TRBV27; d_call: -; clone_size: -; cdr3_length: 14; cdr3_aa: CASRMTGSGNTIYF; cdr3_nt: TGTGCCAGCAGAATGACAGGCTCTGGAAACACCATATATTTT
j_call: TRBJ1-3; v_call: TRBV7-2; d_call: -; clone_size: -; cdr3_length: 17; cdr3_aa: CASSLAGRIRSGNTIYF; cdr3_nt: TGTGCCAGCAGCTTAGCGGGACGAATCCGCTCTGGAAACACCATATATTTT
j_call: TRBJ2-5; v_call: TRBV6-5; d_call: -; clone_size: once; cdr3_length: 13; cdr3_aa: CARTVLDQETQYF; cdr3_nt: TGTGCCCGGACAGTCCTTGATCAAGAGACCCAGTACTTC
j_call: TRBJ2-4; v_call: TRBV5-4; d_call: TRBD2; clone_size: -; cdr3_length: 18; cdr3_aa: CASSLPGGGLPAKNIQYF; cdr3_nt: TGTGCCAGCAGCTTGCCGGGCGGGGGGCTACCAGCCAAAAACATTCAGTACTTC
j_call: TRBJ1-2; v_call: TRBV6-5; d_call: -; clone_size: -; cdr3_length: 13; cdr3_aa: CASRKTAGVGYTF; cdr3_nt: TGTGCCAGCAGAAAGACCGCAGGGGTCGGCTACACCTTC
j_call: TRBJ1-4; v_call: TRBV25-1; d_call: -; clone_size: -; cdr3_length: 14; cdr3_aa: CASRDGLSGEKLFF; cdr3_nt: TGTGCCAGCAGAGACGGGCTCTCGGGTGAAAAACTGTTTTTT
j_call: TRBJ2-7; v_call: TRBV7-4; d_call: -; clone_size: -; cdr3_length: 11; cdr3_aa: CASSPGDEQYF; cdr3_nt: TGTGCCAGCAGCCCAGGGGACGAGCAGTACTTC
j_call: TRBJ2-2; v_call: TRBV19; d_call: -; clone_size: -; cdr3_length: 14; cdr3_aa: CASSIKANTGELFF; cdr3_nt: TGTGCCAGTAGTATTAAAGCGAACACCGGGGAGCTGTTTTTT
j_call: TRBJ1-2; v_call: TRBV7-2; d_call: -; clone_size: -; cdr3_length: 14; cdr3_aa: CASSLERAGYGYTF; cdr3_nt: TGTGCCAGCAGCTTAGAAAGGGCGGGCTATGGCTACACCTTC
j_call: TRBJ2-3; v_call: TRBV5-1; d_call: -; clone_size: -; cdr3_length: 14; cdr3_aa: CASSLVAGTDTQYF; cdr3_nt: TGCGCCAGCAGCTTGGTGGCAGGGACAGATACGCAGTATTTT
j_call: TRBJ2-2; v_call: TRBV15; d_call: TRBD2; clone_size: once; cdr3_length: 15; cdr3_aa: CATTRDYQNTGELFF; cdr3_nt: TGTGCCACTACTCGGGACTACCAAAACACCGGGGAGCTGTTTTTT
j_call: TRBJ2-2; v_call: TRBV27; d_call: -; clone_size: -; cdr3_length: 16; cdr3_aa: CASSLLPGANTGELFF; cdr3_nt: TGTGCCAGCAGTTTACTTCCGGGAGCGAACACCGGGGAGCTGTTTTTT